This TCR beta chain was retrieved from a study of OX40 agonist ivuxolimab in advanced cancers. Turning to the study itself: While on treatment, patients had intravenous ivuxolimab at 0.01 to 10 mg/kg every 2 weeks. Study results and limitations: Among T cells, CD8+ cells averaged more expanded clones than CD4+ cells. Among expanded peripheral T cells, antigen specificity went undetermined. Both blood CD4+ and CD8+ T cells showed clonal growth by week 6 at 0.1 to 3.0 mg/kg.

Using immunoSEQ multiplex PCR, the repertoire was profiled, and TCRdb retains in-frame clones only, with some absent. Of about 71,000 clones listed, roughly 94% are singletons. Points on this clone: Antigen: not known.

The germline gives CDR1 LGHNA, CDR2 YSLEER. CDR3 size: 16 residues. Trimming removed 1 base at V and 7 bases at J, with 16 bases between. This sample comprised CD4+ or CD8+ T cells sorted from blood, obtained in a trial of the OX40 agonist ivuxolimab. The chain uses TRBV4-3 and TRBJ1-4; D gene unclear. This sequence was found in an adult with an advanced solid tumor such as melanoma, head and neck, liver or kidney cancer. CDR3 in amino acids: CASSQVLGDRGEKLFF. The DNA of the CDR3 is TGCGCCAGCAGCCAAGTGCTCGGGGATCGCGGTGAAAAACTGTTTTTT.